The 8 T cell receptor beta chains presented below share a single source sample, sequenced in a study of cytomegalovirus exposure and HLA in healthy donors. The PCR ran on 60 Vbeta and 13 Jbeta primers. The protocol was immunoSEQ multiplex PCR, while the TCRdb copy is restricted to in-frame clones and leaves out a portion. Of under 170,000 clones detected, about four fifths appear once; the ten largest clones hold roughly 6.3%. Input material: PBMCs. Every receptor here comes from a man aged 45-60 years in good health and CMV-seropositive.

V is TRBV7-8 and J is TRBJ2-5, with a tentative D call TRBD1 (5 bases). V was cut by 4 bases and J by 4 bases, with 13 bases left in between. Germline CDR1 reads SGHVS; CDR2 reads FQNEAQ. There are 14 residues in the CDR3. This chain's CDR3 is CASSSRGVGETQYF. The CDR3 DNA sequence: TGTGCCAGCAGCTCTAGGGGTGTTGGAGAGACCCAGTACTTC. Full variable domain (outside the CDR3, taken from reference TRBV7-8 and TRBJ2-5): GAGVSQSPRYKVAKRGQDVALRCDPISGHVSLFWYQQALGQGPEFLTYFQNEAQLDKSGLPSDRFFAERPEGSVSTLKIQRTQQEDSAVYLCASSSRGVGETQYFGPGTRLLVL.

The chain joins TRBV11-2 to TRBJ2-7; perhaps TRBD2 as D (5 bases). CDR1 and CDR2 (germline): SGHAT, FQNNGV. V dropped 6 bases and J dropped 5 bases, with 23 bases sitting between them. This CDR3 spans 16 amino acids. CDR3 in amino acids: CASRPVAGRQGHEQYF. The CDR3 DNA reads TGTGCCAGCAGGCCCGTGGCGGGCAGGCAAGGCCACGAGCAGTACTTC. The full variable domain, rest sourced from reference TRBV11-2 and TRBJ2-7, is EAGVAQSPRYKIIEKRQSVAFWCNPISGHATLYWYQQILGQGPKLLIQFQNNGVVDDSQLPKDRFSAERLKGVDSTLKIQPAKLEDSAVYLCASRPVAGRQGHEQYFGPGTRLTVT.

This clone was counted once. The genes are TRBV19 and TRBJ1-5; 7 bases match TRBD1. J was trimmed by 6 bases and V by 4 bases; bases with no gene match: 12. The CDR3 is 16 residues long. Germline CDR1 LNHDA, CDR2 SQIVND (reference sequence). CDR3 nucleotides: TGTGCCAGTAGTACCAAGCGACAGGGTTATGCTCAGCCCCAGCATTTT. It is translated as CASSTKRQGYAQPQHF.

The chain joins TRBV27 to TRBJ1-5; D is unresolved. The V gene's germline CDR1 is MNHEY and CDR2 SMNVEV (reference sequence). V lost 8 bases and J lost 0, with 14 bases in between. The CDR3 sequence is 15 residues long. CDR3 sequence (DNA): TGTGCCAGCTCGGCAGGAACATATAGCAATCAGCCCCAGCATTTT. This sequence encodes CASSAGTYSNQPQHF.

The chain links TRBV28 to TRBJ1-4, with 7 bases aligning to TRBD1. CDR1 MDHEN and CDR2 SYDVKM come from the germline V gene. The CDR3 sequence is 15 residues long. After removal of 8 bases from V and 7 bases from J, the junction contained 13 bases not matched to a gene. The CDR3 nucleotides are TGTGCCAGCCGAACCACGGCAGGGGGTACTGAAAAACTGTTTTTT. The encoded protein is CASRTTAGGTEKLFF.

The V call is TRBV6-1, the J call TRBJ1-3, with D tentatively TRBD1 (6 bases). This CDR3 region has 15 residues. The ends were cut back, 5 bases at V and 0 bases at J, with 11 bases in the middle. CDR1 is MNHNS, CDR2 SASEGT, per germline. Written as DNA, the CDR3 is TGTGCCAGCAGTCCAGACAGGCCCTCTGGAAACACCATATATTTT. This sequence encodes CASSPDRPSGNTIYF.

This clone was seen only once. The rearrangement joins TRBV7-9 to TRBJ2-3; 9 bases line up with TRBD1. The CDR3 is 15 residues long. With V trimmed by 5 bases and J by 0 bases, 3 bases remained unmatched. The germline V gene encodes CDR1 SEHNR and CDR2 FQNEAQ (reference sequence). CDR3 amino acids: CASSQDRGSTDTQYF. The CDR3 nucleotides read TGTGCCAGCAGCCAAGACAGGGGGAGCACAGATACGCAGTATTTT.

This chain connects TRBV28 to TRBJ2-5; 7 nucleotides line up with TRBD1. The V gene end was trimmed by 6 bases and the J gene end by 5 bases; junction bases not matched to a gene: 12. The CDR3 consists of 15 residues. Germline-derived CDR1 and CDR2 are MDHEN and SYDVKM. CDR3 nucleotide sequence: TGTGCCAGCAGCCTCGGACAGGCTCGTAGGGAGACCCAGTACTTC. It is translated as CASSLGQARRETQYF.